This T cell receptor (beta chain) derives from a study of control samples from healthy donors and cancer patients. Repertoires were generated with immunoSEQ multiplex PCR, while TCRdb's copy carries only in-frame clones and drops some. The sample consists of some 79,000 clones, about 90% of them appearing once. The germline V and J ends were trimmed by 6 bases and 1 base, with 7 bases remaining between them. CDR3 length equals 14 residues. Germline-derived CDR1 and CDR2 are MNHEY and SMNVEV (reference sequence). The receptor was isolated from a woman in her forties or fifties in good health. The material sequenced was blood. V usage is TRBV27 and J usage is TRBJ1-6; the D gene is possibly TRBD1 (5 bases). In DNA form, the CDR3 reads TGTGCCAGCAGCTCAGGGTCCTATAATTCACCCCTCCACTTT. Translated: CASSSGSYNSPLHF.